The clone carrying this T cell receptor (beta chain) was counted a few times. Germline CDR1 and CDR2: LGHNA and YNFKEQ. This CDR3 has 15 residues. V was shortened by 2 bases and J by 0 bases, with 9 bases between the two germline ends. This sample was taken from a study of response to subunit inactivated influenza vaccine. Via MiXCR, TCRdb re-called the RT-PCR reads, giving one row per CDR3 protein. The table records approximately 530,000 distinct CDR3 sequences, approximately 13% of them present only once. The chain uses TRBV4-2 and TRBJ2-3; no reliable D call. The starting material was PBMCs from blood, obtained 40 to 50 days after vaccination. The source of this sequence is a man aged 45-60 years who received an inactivated influenza vaccine. The CDR3 DNA is TGTGCCAGCAGCCAAACGGTAACTAGCACAGATACGCAGTATTTT. It specifies CASSQTVTSTDTQYF.